This T cell receptor (beta chain) was recovered during a study of response to subunit inactivated influenza vaccine. Notes on this clonotype: The antigen remains undetermined.

Germline-derived CDR1 and CDR2 are MNHEY and SVGAGI. V was pared by 0 bases and J by 4 bases, with 15 bases between. This CDR3 contains 16 residues. Each CDR3 protein is one row after TCRdb ran MiXCR on the RT-PCR reads. The sample lists more than 150,000 distinct CDR3 sequences; about 10% were seen once. General study findings and limits: Each seasonal flu vaccination may recruit only limited new T cells, authors suggested.

The V gene is TRBV6-5, the J gene TRBJ1-1; D is undetermined. This clonotype originated in a man aged 50 to 75 who received an inactivated influenza vaccine. The sample here was CD8+ T cells sorted from PBMCs, taken around 25 months after vaccination. The CDR3 is CASSYSPLSAGTEAFF. CDR3 nucleotides: TGTGCCAGCAGTTACTCCCCGCTTTCTGCCGGCACTGAAGCTTTCTTT.